The present T cell receptor (beta chain) was sequenced within a study of blood T cell repertoires in COVID-19. Study-wide context: COVID-19 samples collected from the United States, Italy and Spain covered acute and convalescent phases. PBMCs, B-cell-depleted T cells, or T cells were the source of the cDNA or gDNA that made up the material.

The CDR3 contains 13 residues. Between the trimmed V and J ends, which lost 6 bases and 2 bases, there was a span of 9 bases. Germline V gene lookup returns CDR1 KGHSH and CDR2 LQKENI. Some clones are missing from TCRdb's copy, which holds only in-frame ones; the method was immunoSEQ multiplex PCR. The profile covers fewer than 200,000 clones, with 70% to 90% appearing a single time and 2% to 2.5% taken by the ten largest. Only one count was recorded for this clone. Sequencing was performed on peripheral blood. V and J are TRBV18 and TRBJ2-3; D gene unclear. This receptor was obtained from a man in his fifties or sixties who had recovered from COVID-19. CDR3 in DNA: TGTGCCAGCTCCCCCACAATCACAGATACGCAGTATTTT. Translated, it gives CASSPTITDTQYF. Looking up the rest from reference TRBV18 and TRBJ2-3 gives the full variable domain: NAGVMQNPRHLVRRRGQEARLRCSPMKGHSHVYWYRQLPEEGLKFMVYLQKENIIDESGMPKERFSAEFPKEGPSILRIQQVVRGDSAAYFCASSPTITDTQYFGPGTRLTVL.